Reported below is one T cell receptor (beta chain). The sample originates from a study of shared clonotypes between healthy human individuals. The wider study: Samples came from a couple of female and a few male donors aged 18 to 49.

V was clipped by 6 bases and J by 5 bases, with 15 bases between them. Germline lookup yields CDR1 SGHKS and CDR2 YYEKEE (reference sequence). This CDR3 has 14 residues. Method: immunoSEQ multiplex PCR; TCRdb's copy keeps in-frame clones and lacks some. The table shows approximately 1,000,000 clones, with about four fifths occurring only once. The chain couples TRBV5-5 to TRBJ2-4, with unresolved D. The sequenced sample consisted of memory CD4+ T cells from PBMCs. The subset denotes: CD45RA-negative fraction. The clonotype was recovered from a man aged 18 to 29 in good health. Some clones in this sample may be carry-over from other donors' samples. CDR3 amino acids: CASTFALLENIQYF. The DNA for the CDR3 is TGTGCCAGCACCTTTGCTCTTTTGGAAAACATTCAGTACTTC.